The source of this T cell receptor (beta chain) is a study of T-cell reconstitution after alpha-beta-depleted transplantation in children. The CDR3 totals 17 residues. With 0 bases removed from V and 6 bases from J, the gap between germline ends came to 15 bases. Germline V CDR1 and CDR2: MNHEY, SVGAGI. Unique molecular identifiers were used to barcode this TCRbeta library. TCRdb reprocessed the PCR reads with MiXCR, giving one entry per CDR3 protein. The sample shows roughly 790,000 distinct CDR3 sequences, approximately 15% of them seen only once. This clonotype was counted between two and nine times.

The material was PBMCs, mostly from graft donor cells, obtained 360 days after TCRalphabeta/CD19-depleted stem cell transplant. The chain couples TRBV6-5 to TRBJ1-6; the D gene is possibly TRBD1 (5 bases). The TCR sequence derives from a male patient younger than 18 who had a stem cell transplant for acute lymphoblastic leukemia, so the T cells may come from the graft donor. The CDR3 protein is CASSYSNRGFGNSPLHF. The DNA for the CDR3 is TGTGCCAGCAGTTACTCGAATAGGGGTTTCGGTAATTCACCCCTCCACTTT.